This T cell receptor (beta chain) comes out of a study of STAT3 mutations in large granular lymphocyte leukemia. Overall study findings and caveats: Every T-cell large granular lymphocyte leukemia patient had at least one immunodominant TCR beta clonotype. Treatment regimens differed across patients between samplings. Suggested: STAT3 mutation was not the ancestral event for these clonal expansions.

As for this clone: As yet, its antigen is unknown.

Produced via immunoSEQ multiplex PCR; TCRdb's table is partial and in-frame only. Of under 5,000 clones listed, roughly 85% are singletons. The CDR3 is 14 residues long. V trimming: 6 bases; J trimming: 7 bases; junction bases outside the gene matches: 9. Germline V CDR1 and CDR2: SQVTM, ANQGSEA. Input material: peripheral blood mononuclear cells. The source of this sequence is a man aged 35 to 55 with T-cell large granular lymphocyte leukemia. Some clones in this sample may be carry-over from other donors' samples. The chain links TRBV29-1 to TRBJ1-2; 12 bases map to TRBD1. The CDR3 bases are TGCAGCGTCTCGGGGGACAGGGGGCAAGGTGGCTACACCTTC. It specifies CSVSGDRGQGGYTF.